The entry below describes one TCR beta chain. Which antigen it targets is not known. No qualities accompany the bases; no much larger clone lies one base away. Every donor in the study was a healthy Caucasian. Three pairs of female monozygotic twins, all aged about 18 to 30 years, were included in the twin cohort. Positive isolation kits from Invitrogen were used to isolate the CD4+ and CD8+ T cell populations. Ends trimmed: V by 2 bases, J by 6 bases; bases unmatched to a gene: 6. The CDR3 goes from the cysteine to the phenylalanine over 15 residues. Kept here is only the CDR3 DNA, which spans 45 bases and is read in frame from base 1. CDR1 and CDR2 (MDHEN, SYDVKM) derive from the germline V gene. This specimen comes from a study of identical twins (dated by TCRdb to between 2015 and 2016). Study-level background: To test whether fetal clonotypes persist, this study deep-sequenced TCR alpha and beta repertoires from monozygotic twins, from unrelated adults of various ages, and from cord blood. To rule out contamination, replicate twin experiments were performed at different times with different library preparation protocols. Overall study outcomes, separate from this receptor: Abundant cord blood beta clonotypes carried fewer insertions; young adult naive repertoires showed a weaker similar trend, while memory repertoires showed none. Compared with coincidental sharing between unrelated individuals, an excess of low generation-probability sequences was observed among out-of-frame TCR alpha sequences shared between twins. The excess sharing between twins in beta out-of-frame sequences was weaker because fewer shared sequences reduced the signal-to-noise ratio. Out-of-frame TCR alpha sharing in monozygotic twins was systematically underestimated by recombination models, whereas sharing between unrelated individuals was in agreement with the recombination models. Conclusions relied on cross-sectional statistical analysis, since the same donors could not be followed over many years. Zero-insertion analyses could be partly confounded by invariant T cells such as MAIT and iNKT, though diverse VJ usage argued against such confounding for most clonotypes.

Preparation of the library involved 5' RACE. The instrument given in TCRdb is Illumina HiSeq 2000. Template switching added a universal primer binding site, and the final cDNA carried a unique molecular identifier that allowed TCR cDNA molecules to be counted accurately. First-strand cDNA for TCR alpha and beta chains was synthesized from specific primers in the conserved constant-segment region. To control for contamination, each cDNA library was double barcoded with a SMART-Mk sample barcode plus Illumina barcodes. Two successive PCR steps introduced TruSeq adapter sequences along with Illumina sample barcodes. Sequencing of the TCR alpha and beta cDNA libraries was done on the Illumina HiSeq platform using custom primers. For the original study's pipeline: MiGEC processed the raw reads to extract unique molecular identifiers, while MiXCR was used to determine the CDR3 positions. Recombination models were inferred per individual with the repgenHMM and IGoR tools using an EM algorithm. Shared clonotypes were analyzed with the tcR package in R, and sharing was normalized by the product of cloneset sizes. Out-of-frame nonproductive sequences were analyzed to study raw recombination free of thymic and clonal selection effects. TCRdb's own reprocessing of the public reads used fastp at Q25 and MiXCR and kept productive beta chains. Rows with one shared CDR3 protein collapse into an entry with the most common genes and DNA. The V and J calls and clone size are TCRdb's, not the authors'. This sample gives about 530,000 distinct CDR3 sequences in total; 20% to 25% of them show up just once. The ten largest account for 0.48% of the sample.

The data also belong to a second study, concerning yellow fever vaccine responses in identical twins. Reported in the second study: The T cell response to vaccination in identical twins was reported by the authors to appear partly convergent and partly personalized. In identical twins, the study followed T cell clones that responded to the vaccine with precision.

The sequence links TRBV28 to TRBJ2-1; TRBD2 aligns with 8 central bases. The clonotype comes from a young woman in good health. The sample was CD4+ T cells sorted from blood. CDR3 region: CASSLGTSEVNEQFF. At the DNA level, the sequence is TGTGCCAGCAGTTTAGGGACTAGTGAGGTCAATGAGCAGTTCTTC.